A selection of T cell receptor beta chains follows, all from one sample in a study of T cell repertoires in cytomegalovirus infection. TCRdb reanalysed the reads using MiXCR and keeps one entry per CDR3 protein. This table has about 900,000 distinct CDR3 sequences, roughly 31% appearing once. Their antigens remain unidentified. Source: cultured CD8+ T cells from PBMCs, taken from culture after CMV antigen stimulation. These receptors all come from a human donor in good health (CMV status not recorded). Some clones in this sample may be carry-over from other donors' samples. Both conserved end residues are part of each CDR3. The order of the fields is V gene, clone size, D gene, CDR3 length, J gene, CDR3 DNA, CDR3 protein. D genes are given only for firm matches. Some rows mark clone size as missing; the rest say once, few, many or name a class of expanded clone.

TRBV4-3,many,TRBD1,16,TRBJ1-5,TGCGCCAGCAGCCAAGATCTGGGACAGGGAACTCAGCCCCAGCATTTT,CASSQDLGQGTQPQHF
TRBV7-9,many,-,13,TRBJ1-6,TGTGCCAGCAGCTTAATAGGGAATTCACCCCTCCACTTT,CASSLIGNSPLHF
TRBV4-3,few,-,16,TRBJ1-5,TGCGCCAGCAGCCAAGTCACCAGGAACCCCCATCAGCCCCAGCATTTT,CASSQVTRNPHQPQHF
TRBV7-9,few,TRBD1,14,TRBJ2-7,TGTGCCAGCAGCGAATCAGGGGGCTCGTACGAGCAGTACTTC,CASSESGGSYEQYF
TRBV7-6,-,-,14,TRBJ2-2,TGTGCCAGCAGCTTTTATGCGGACACCGGGGAGCTGTTTTTT,CASSFYADTGELFF
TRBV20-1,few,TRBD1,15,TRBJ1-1,TGCAGTGCTAGGGGAGACAGGGGATCAGGCACTGAAGCTTTCTTT,CSARGDRGSGTEAFF
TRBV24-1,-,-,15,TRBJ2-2,TGTGCCACCAGTGTGGCAGGAGATAACACCGGGGAGCTGTTTTTT,CATSVAGDNTGELFF
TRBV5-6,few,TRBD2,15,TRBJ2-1,TGTGCCAGCAGCTCAGGACTAGTTTTCTACAATGAGCAGTTCTTC,CASSSGLVFYNEQFF
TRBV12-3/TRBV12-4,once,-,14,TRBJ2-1,TGTGCCAGCGGAGGGGGGGGGCCCAACAATGAGCAGTTCTTC,CASGGGGPNNEQFF
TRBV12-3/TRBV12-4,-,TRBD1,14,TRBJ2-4,TGTGCCAGCAGTTCGTCGACAGGGTGGGGTATTCAGTACTTC,CASSSSTGWGIQYF
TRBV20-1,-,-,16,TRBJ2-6,TGCAGTGCTATCCCTCTGTGGAGTCCTGGGGCCAACGTCCTGACTTTC,CSAIPLWSPGANVLTF
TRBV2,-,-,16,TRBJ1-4,TGTGCCAGCAGTGAGGGGGTTAGGGCAACTAATGAAAAACTGTTTTTT,CASSEGVRATNEKLFF
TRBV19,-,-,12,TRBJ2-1,TGTGCCAGTAGTGTCGAAAACAATGAGCAGTTCTTC,CASSVENNEQFF
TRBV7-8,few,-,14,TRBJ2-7,TGTGCCAGCAGCTTAATCCCAGTGACCTACGAGCAGTACTTC,CASSLIPVTYEQYF
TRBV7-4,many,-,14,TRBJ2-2,TGTGCCAGCAGCTTAAGGCAGAACACCGGGGAGCTGTTTTTT,CASSLRQNTGELFF
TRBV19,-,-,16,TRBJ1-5,TGTGCCAGTAGTATAGGACGGAGTTATAGCAATCAGCCCCAGCATTTT,CASSIGRSYSNQPQHF
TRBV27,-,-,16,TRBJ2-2,TGTGCCAGCAGTTTAGGGGGCCGCGCGAACACCGGGGAGCTGTTTTTT,CASSLGGRANTGELFF
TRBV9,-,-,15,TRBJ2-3,TGTGCCAGCAGCGTACAGGGTCTTGGGACAGATACGCAGTATTTT,CASSVQGLGTDTQYF
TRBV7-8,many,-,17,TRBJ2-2,TGTGCCAGCAGCTCCCCCGGGGGTAGCAGTTACGCCGGGGAGCTGTTTTTT,CASSSPGGSSYAGELFF
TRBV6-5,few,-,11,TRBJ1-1,TGTGCCAGCAGTTACTTGCATGAAGCTTTCTTT,CASSYLHEAFF
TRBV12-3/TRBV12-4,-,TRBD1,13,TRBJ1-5,TGTGCCAGCACCTCCAGGGGGCATCAGCCCCAGCATTTT,CASTSRGHQPQHF
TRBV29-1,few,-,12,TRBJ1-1,TGCAGCGCCTACAGGGATGAAACTGAAGCTTTCTTT,CSAYRDETEAFF
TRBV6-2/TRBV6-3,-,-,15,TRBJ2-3,TGTGCCAGCAAGAGGACCCCGGGGATCACAGATACGCAGTATTTT,CASKRTPGITDTQYF
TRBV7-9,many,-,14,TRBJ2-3,TGTGCCAGCAGCCCACGGGACACCACAGATACGCAGTATTTT,CASSPRDTTDTQYF
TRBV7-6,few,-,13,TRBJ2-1,TGTGCCAGCAGCTTAGCGCCGGAGAATGAGCAGTTCTTC,CASSLAPENEQFF
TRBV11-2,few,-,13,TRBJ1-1,TGTGCCAGCAGCTTAGGCAGATACAGTGAAGCTTTCTTT,CASSLGRYSEAFF
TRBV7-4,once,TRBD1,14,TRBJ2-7,TGTGCCAGCATGGGACAGGGGGCGCGTAACGAGCAGTACTTC,CASMGQGARNEQYF
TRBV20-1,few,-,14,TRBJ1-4,TGCAGTGCTAGAGAGAAGGGGGAGGGGGAAAAACTGTTTTTT,CSAREKGEGEKLFF
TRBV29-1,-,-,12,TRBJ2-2,TGCAGCGTTGTTATAGACACCGGGGAGCTGTTTTTT,CSVVIDTGELFF
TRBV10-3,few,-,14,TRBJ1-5,TGTGCCATCAGTGAGACAGGGCGGTCCCAGCCCCAGCATTTT,CAISETGRSQPQHF
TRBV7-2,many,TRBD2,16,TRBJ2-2,TGTGCCAGCAGTTCCGCGGGGGGTTACCCAGCCGGGGAGCTGTTTTTT,CASSSAGGYPAGELFF
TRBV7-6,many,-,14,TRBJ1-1,TGTGCCAGCAGTCCCTGGACACGGGACACTGAAGCTTTCTTT,CASSPWTRDTEAFF
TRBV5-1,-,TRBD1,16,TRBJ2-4,TGCGCCAGCAGCAAGGGACAGGGCTTCGCCAAAAACATTCAGTACTTC,CASSKGQGFAKNIQYF
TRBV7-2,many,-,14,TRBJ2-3,TGTGCCAGCAGCTCGTATGCTCCGGGAGATACGCAGTATTTT,CASSSYAPGDTQYF
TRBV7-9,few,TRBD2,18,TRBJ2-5,TGTGCCAGCAGCTACCCCTCGGAGAGTAGCGGGGAGGGGGAGACCCAGTACTTC,CASSYPSESSGEGETQYF
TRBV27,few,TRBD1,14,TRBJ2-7,TGTGCCAGCAGTGACAGGGTAGACGGCTACGAGCAGTACTTC,CASSDRVDGYEQYF
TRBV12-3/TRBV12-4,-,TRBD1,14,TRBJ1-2,TGTGCCAGCAGTTTGTGGGACAGGGGGTACGGCTACACCTTC,CASSLWDRGYGYTF
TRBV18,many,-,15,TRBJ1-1,TGTGCCAGCTCACCAATGGGCAGGGAGAACACTGAAGCTTTCTTT,CASSPMGRENTEAFF
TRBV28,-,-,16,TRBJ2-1,TGTGCCAGCAGTCCTCTTTCGGAGCTAGACGACAATGAGCAGTTCTTC,CASSPLSELDDNEQFF
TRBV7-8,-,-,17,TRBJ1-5,TGTGCCAGCAGCCCCCCTTCGAACAGAAACGCACGACGGTCCCAGCATTTT,CASSPPSNRNARRSQHF
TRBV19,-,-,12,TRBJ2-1,TGTGCCAGTAGTTTCGGGCCTGCTGAGCAGTTCTTC,CASSFGPAEQFF
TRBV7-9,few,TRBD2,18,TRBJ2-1,TGTGCCAGCAGCTCTAGGACGTTCGCGGGGGGGGAGAGGCATGAGCAGTTCTTC,CASSSRTFAGGERHEQFF
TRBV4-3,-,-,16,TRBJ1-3,TGCGCCAGCAGCCAAGACCGGGGGCTCGCGGGAAACACCATATATTTT,CASSQDRGLAGNTIYF
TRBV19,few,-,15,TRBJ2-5,TGTGCCAGTAGTCCTCTCGGATATCTGGCGGAGACCCAGTACTTC,CASSPLGYLAETQYF
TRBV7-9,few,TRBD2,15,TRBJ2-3,TGTGCCAGCATCAATAGCGGGGGCCTCACAGATACGCAGTATTTT,CASINSGGLTDTQYF
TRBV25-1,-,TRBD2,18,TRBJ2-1,TGTGCCAGCAGTGACCCCGGGACTAGCGGGGGGGCCGATAATGAGCAGTTCTTC,CASSDPGTSGGADNEQFF
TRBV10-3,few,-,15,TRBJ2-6,TGTGCCATCAGCCGACTTCAGACAGGGGCCAACGTCCTGACTTTC,CAISRLQTGANVLTF
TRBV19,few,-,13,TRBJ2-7,TGTGCCAGTAGTCCGGACGGGGACTACGAGCAGTACTTC,CASSPDGDYEQYF
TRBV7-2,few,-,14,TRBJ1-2,TGTGCCAGCAGCTTCCCCGTCTCTGCGGGGGGCTACACCTTC,CASSFPVSAGGYTF
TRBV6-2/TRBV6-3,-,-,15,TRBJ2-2,TGTGCCAGCAGTAATGGGAACCGAGACACCGGGGAGCTGTTTTTT,CASSNGNRDTGELFF
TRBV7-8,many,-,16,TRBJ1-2,TGTGCCAGCAGCTTAGGGACAGCTGAATTGGTCATTGGCTACACCTTC,CASSLGTAELVIGYTF
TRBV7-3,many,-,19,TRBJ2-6,TGTGCCAGCAGCTTAACCCACGTAGGGGTTCCCTCCGGGGCCAACGTCCTGACTTTC,CASSLTHVGVPSGANVLTF